This record looks at one TCR beta chain sequence and its context. Its antigen is undetermined. The sample originates from a study of T cells in Graves' hyperthyroidism and ophthalmopathy. Background on the study: Peripheral blood was acquired at first diagnosis, ahead of any therapy whatsoever. Overall study findings and caveats: Model predictions of ophthalmopathy came a median approximately 6.5 months before onset.

The CDR3 covers 14 residues. Trimming removed 7 bases from V and 0 bases from J, with 11 bases in between. The germline gives CDR1 MNHEY, CDR2 SMNVEV (reference sequence). Researchers amplified the TCR beta CDR3 regions from RNA transcripts. The primer set for the first-round RT-PCR of the TCR CDR3 was HTBI. Via MiXCR, TCRdb re-called the multiplex PCR reads, giving one row per CDR3 protein. Among hundreds of thousands of distinct CDR3 sequences listed, about 15% were seen once. Not enrolled were patients with uncontrolled infection, other autoimmune disease, pregnancy or lactation. Thyroid ultrasound, orbital computed tomography, clinical symptoms, and serum thyroxine and TRAb underpinned diagnoses.

The chain has TRBV27 and TRBJ2-3; D is uncertain. The TCR was taken from a woman aged 45-65 years with Graves' ophthalmopathy. Sequencing input: blood. CDR3 DNA: TGTGCCAGCAAAAGTTGGCTTAGCACAGATACGCAGTATTTT. Encoded protein: CASKSWLSTDTQYF.